The rows below give T cell receptor beta chains drawn from one sample of a study of control samples from healthy donors and cancer patients. Sequenced by immunoSEQ multiplex PCR; TCRdb stores in-frame clones only, minus some. The sample has 170,000 or so clones, around 91% seen once. The sequenced sample was blood. These receptors all stem from a woman between 50 and 59 years old in good health. The CDR3 runs from the conserved cysteine through the conserved F or W. A D gene is named only where the DNA matches it firmly. Rows may omit the clone size; those that give it use once, few, many or a size class.

size: NA; D: NA; V: TRBV28; J: TRBJ1-1; CDR3: CASSFTGRTEAFF; DNA: TGTGCCAGCAGTTTTACCGGACGGACTGAAGCTTTCTTT
size: NA; D: NA; V: TRBV5-1; J: TRBJ2-5; CDR3: CASSNRLRETQYF; DNA: TGCGCCAGCAGTAACCGTCTCAGGGAGACCCAGTACTTC
size: NA; D: NA; V: TRBV28; J: TRBJ1-3; CDR3: CASSPYKRTAEYF; DNA: TGTGCCAGCAGTCCATATAAGCGGACAGCCGAATATTTT
size: NA; D: NA; V: TRBV24-1; J: TRBJ1-2; CDR3: CATSRNINYGYTF; DNA: TGTGCCACCAGTCGAAACATTAACTATGGCTACACCTTC
size: NA; D: NA; V: TRBV18; J: TRBJ1-4; CDR3: CASSPSRAEKLFF; DNA: TGTGCCAGCTCACCTAGCAGGGCTGAAAAACTGTTTTTT
size: NA; D: NA; V: TRBV4-2; J: TRBJ1-5; CDR3: CASSHRGASDSNQPQHF; DNA: TGTGCCAGCAGCCACCGAGGGGCTTCTGATAGCAATCAGCCCCAGCATTTT
size: NA; D: NA; V: TRBV28; J: TRBJ2-7; CDR3: CASSLIMSSYEQYF; DNA: TGTGCCAGCAGTTTGATAATGAGCTCCTACGAGCAGTACTTC
size: NA; D: NA; V: TRBV5-1; J: TRBJ1-5; CDR3: CASSPGSSNQPQHF; DNA: TGCGCCAGCAGCCCAGGGTCTAGCAATCAGCCCCAGCATTTT
size: NA; D: TRBD1; V: TRBV6-7; J: TRBJ1-5; CDR3: CASPWRQGMNQPQHF; DNA: TGTGCCAGCCCCTGGAGACAGGGGATGAATCAGCCCCAGCATTTT
size: NA; D: NA; V: TRBV5-1; J: TRBJ1-1; CDR3: CASSLEQGTTEAFF; DNA: TGCGCCAGCAGCTTGGAACAGGGTACGACTGAAGCTTTCTTT
size: NA; D: NA; V: TRBV7-3; J: TRBJ1-4; CDR3: CASSVTTNEKLFF; DNA: TGTGCCAGCAGCGTGACAACTAATGAAAAACTGTTTTTT
size: NA; D: NA; V: TRBV28; J: TRBJ1-6; CDR3: CASTLTGYNSPLHF; DNA: TGTGCCAGCACACTAACAGGGTATAATTCACCCCTCCACTTT
size: NA; D: NA; V: TRBV19; J: TRBJ1-3; CDR3: CASSTTGSAIYF; DNA: TGTGCCAGTAGTACTACCGGGTCGGCCATATATTTT
size: few; D: TRBD1; V: TRBV4-1; J: TRBJ1-5; CDR3: CASSHGGQGLQPQHF; DNA: TGCGCCAGCAGCCACGGGGGACAGGGGTTGCAGCCCCAGCATTTT
size: NA; D: TRBD1; V: TRBV4-1; J: TRBJ2-7; CDR3: CASSQGQGSYEQYF; DNA: TGCGCCAGCAGCCAAGGACAGGGATCCTACGAGCAGTACTTC
size: NA; D: TRBD1; V: TRBV27; J: TRBJ1-2; CDR3: CASSYGQGDGYTF; DNA: TGTGCCAGCAGTTATGGACAGGGGGATGGCTACACCTTC
size: NA; D: TRBD1; V: TRBV11-2; J: TRBJ1-1; CDR3: CASSSGGNTEAFF; DNA: TGTGCCAGCAGCTCAGGGGGGAACACTGAAGCTTTCTTT
size: NA; D: NA; V: TRBV5-6; J: TRBJ1-2; CDR3: CASSLEGIHLWANYGYTF; DNA: TGTGCCAGCAGCTTGGAAGGGATCCACCTTTGGGCTAACTATGGCTACACCTTC
size: few; D: NA; V: TRBV28; J: TRBJ2-1; CDR3: CASSFPPSLGRVSDEQFF; DNA: TGTGCCAGCAGTTTTCCCCCTTCTCTTGGGAGAGTCTCGGATGAGCAGTTCTTC
size: NA; D: TRBD2; V: TRBV5-4; J: TRBJ2-5; CDR3: CASSLVLAGIETQYF; DNA: TGTGCCAGCAGCTTGGTACTAGCGGGAATTGAGACCCAGTACTTC
size: NA; D: NA; V: TRBV7-8; J: TRBJ2-6; CDR3: CASSLERLPGGANVLTF; DNA: TGTGCCAGCAGCTTAGAACGACTGCCCGGTGGGGCCAACGTCCTGACTTTC
size: once; D: NA; V: TRBV3-1/TRBV3-2; J: TRBJ1-3; CDR3: CASSHPPSSGNTIYF; DNA: TGTGCCAGCAGCCATCCTCCAAGCTCTGGAAACACCATATATTTT
size: NA; D: TRBD1; V: TRBV9; J: TRBJ1-2; CDR3: CASSSPDRANTF; DNA: TGTGCCAGCAGCTCCCCCGACAGGGCAAACACCTTC
size: once; D: NA; V: TRBV4-1; J: TRBJ2-2; CDR3: CASSQETRQGSGELFF; DNA: TGCGCCAGCAGCCAAGAGACGCGACAAGGTTCCGGGGAGCTGTTTTTT
size: NA; D: NA; V: TRBV14; J: TRBJ2-6; CDR3: CASSQDKAGLSGANVLTF; DNA: TGTGCCAGCAGCCAAGACAAGGCAGGGCTCTCTGGGGCCAACGTCCTGACTTTC
size: NA; D: NA; V: TRBV12-2; J: TRBJ1-5; CDR3: CASRSPTGRGAFNQPQHF; DNA: TGTGCAAGTCGCTCCCCCACCGGTCGGGGGGCGTTCAATCAGCCCCAGCATTTT
size: NA; D: NA; V: TRBV11-2; J: TRBJ2-5; CDR3: CASSVRVTETQYF; DNA: TGTGCCAGCAGCGTCAGGGTCACAGAGACCCAGTACTTC
size: NA; D: TRBD1; V: TRBV24-1; J: TRBJ1-5; CDR3: CATSEGQVNQPQHF; DNA: TGTGCCACCAGTGAGGGACAGGTCAATCAGCCCCAGCATTTT
size: NA; D: NA; V: TRBV7-2; J: TRBJ2-7; CDR3: CASTRDSGSEQYF; DNA: TGTGCCAGCACCCGGGACTCAGGGAGCGAGCAGTACTTC
size: NA; D: TRBD1; V: TRBV28; J: TRBJ2-1; CDR3: CASSYPRGQGTDEQFF; DNA: TGTGCCAGCAGTTACCCACGGGGACAGGGAACGGATGAGCAGTTCTTC
size: NA; D: NA; V: TRBV27; J: TRBJ2-1; CDR3: CASSLYHYNEQFF; DNA: TGTGCCAGCAGTTTGTACCACTACAATGAGCAGTTCTTC
size: NA; D: NA; V: TRBV2; J: TRBJ1-5; CDR3: CASSVSDDIPGPLSNQPQHF; DNA: TGTGCCAGCAGTGTGTCGGACGACATCCCTGGTCCCCTTAGCAATCAGCCCCAGCATTTT
size: NA; D: NA; V: TRBV3-1/TRBV3-2; J: TRBJ1-3; CDR3: CASSQGSRNTIYF; DNA: TGTGCCAGCAGCCAAGGAAGCCGAAACACCATATATTTT
size: NA; D: NA; V: TRBV7-3; J: TRBJ2-6; CDR3: CASSQQTGSSGANVLTF; DNA: TGTGCCAGCAGCCAGCAAACAGGGAGTTCTGGGGCCAACGTCCTGACTTTC
size: NA; D: NA; V: TRBV2; J: TRBJ1-3; CDR3: CASRPQGSGNTIYF; DNA: TGTGCCAGCAGACCACAGGGCTCCGGAAACACCATATATTTT
size: NA; D: NA; V: TRBV3-1/TRBV3-2; J: TRBJ2-7; CDR3: CASRGAAKDRDTLLPEQYF; DNA: TGTGCCAGCCGAGGCGCAGCCAAAGACCGGGACACACTCCTACCCGAGCAGTACTTC
size: NA; D: TRBD2; V: TRBV7-9; J: TRBJ2-2; CDR3: CARGGGSFTGELFF; DNA: TGTGCCAGGGGTGGCGGGAGCTTCACCGGGGAGCTGTTTTTT
size: NA; D: NA; V: TRBV27; J: TRBJ1-1; CDR3: CASSTGSRVPFF; DNA: TGTGCCAGCAGTACCGGGTCGCGCGTGCCTTTCTTT
size: NA; D: TRBD1; V: TRBV6-2/TRBV6-3; J: TRBJ1-2; CDR3: CASSSGQGVLSYGYTF; DNA: TGTGCCAGCAGTTCGGGACAGGGCGTTCTGAGCTATGGCTACACCTTC
size: NA; D: NA; V: TRBV21-1; J: TRBJ1-4; CDR3: CASSKRGSLEKLFF; DNA: TGTGCCAGCAGCAAGAGGGGATCCCTCGAAAAACTGTTTTTT
size: NA; D: NA; V: TRBV5-4; J: TRBJ2-2; CDR3: CASSLDSAFTGELFF; DNA: TGTGCCAGCAGCTTGGATTCAGCGTTCACCGGGGAGCTGTTTTTT
size: NA; D: NA; V: TRBV4-2; J: TRBJ2-3; CDR3: CASSQEFLGSTDTQYF; DNA: TGTGCCAGCAGCCAAGAATTTTTGGGAAGCACAGATACGCAGTATTTT
size: NA; D: NA; V: TRBV4-2; J: TRBJ2-1; CDR3: CASSQDRGHYNEQFF; DNA: TGTGCCAGCAGCCAAGATCGCGGCCACTACAATGAGCAGTTCTTC
size: once; D: NA; V: TRBV4-3; J: TRBJ1-1; CDR3: CASSQEQGTEAFF; DNA: TGCGCCAGCAGCCAAGAGCAGGGTACTGAAGCTTTCTTT
size: NA; D: TRBD1; V: TRBV4-1; J: TRBJ1-4; CDR3: CASSQDQATGGNEKLFF; DNA: TGCGCCAGCAGCCAAGACCAGGCGACAGGGGGTAATGAAAAACTGTTTTTT
size: once; D: NA; V: TRBV19; J: TRBJ2-5; CDR3: CASSIWIGETQYF; DNA: TGTGCCAGTAGTATATGGATTGGAGAGACCCAGTACTTC
size: once; D: NA; V: TRBV7-6; J: TRBJ1-2; CDR3: CASSRENGAVITF; DNA: TGTGCCAGCAGCCGAGAGAATGGGGCAGTAATCACCTTC
size: NA; D: TRBD1; V: TRBV5-6; J: TRBJ1-2; CDR3: CASSNDRDRRTF; DNA: TGTGCCAGCAGTAATGACAGGGACAGGCGGACCTTC
size: NA; D: NA; V: TRBV6-5; J: TRBJ2-3; CDR3: CASSTLGQADTQYF; DNA: TGTGCCAGCTCGACGCTGGGGCAGGCAGATACGCAGTATTTT
size: NA; D: NA; V: TRBV3-1/TRBV3-2; J: TRBJ1-2; CDR3: CASTDAPDSSYGYTF; DNA: TGTGCCAGCACCGACGCCCCGGACAGCTCCTATGGCTACACCTTC
size: few; D: TRBD2; V: TRBV3-1/TRBV3-2; J: TRBJ2-1; CDR3: CASSRPRLAGGNEQFF; DNA: TGTGCCAGCAGCCGGCCCAGACTAGCGGGAGGGAATGAGCAGTTCTTC
size: NA; D: TRBD2; V: TRBV5-4; J: TRBJ2-3; CDR3: CASSYRLAGSDTQYF; DNA: TGTGCCAGCAGCTACCGACTAGCGGGATCAGATACGCAGTATTTT
size: NA; D: NA; V: TRBV7-2; J: TRBJ1-2; CDR3: CASSLAEAVYYGYTF; DNA: TGTGCCAGCAGCTTAGCGGAGGCGGTCTACTATGGCTACACCTTC
size: NA; D: NA; V: TRBV6-2/TRBV6-3; J: TRBJ2-1; CDR3: CASSYGFGRNYNEQFF; DNA: TGTGCCAGCAGTTACGGTTTCGGTCGTAACTACAATGAGCAGTTCTTC
size: NA; D: NA; V: TRBV28; J: TRBJ1-6; CDR3: CASLVDYNSPLHF; DNA: TGTGCCAGCTTGGTTGACTATAATTCACCCCTCCACTTT
size: few; D: NA; V: TRBV19; J: TRBJ2-7; CDR3: CASSADPTILRGEQYF; DNA: TGTGCCAGTAGTGCGGACCCGACTATACTACGCGGGGAGCAGTACTTC
size: NA; D: NA; V: TRBV6-2/TRBV6-3; J: TRBJ2-7; CDR3: CASSYSIGGPGIYEQYF; DNA: TGTGCCAGCAGTTACTCGATCGGGGGCCCGGGGATCTACGAGCAGTACTTC
size: few; D: NA; V: TRBV27; J: TRBJ1-6; CDR3: CASSLGGGRSPLHF; DNA: TGTGCCAGCAGTTTAGGGGGTGGGCGCTCACCCCTCCACTTT
size: NA; D: NA; V: TRBV5-1; J: TRBJ1-2; CDR3: CASSQIGFGYTF; DNA: TGCGCCAGCAGCCAGATAGGGTTTGGCTACACCTTC
size: NA; D: NA; V: TRBV30; J: TRBJ1-2; CDR3: CARRGLGYGYTF; DNA: TGTGCCCGTCGAGGACTGGGCTATGGCTACACCTTC